The 30 T cell receptor beta chains below come from one sample, sequenced in a study of PD-L1 blockade in urothelial cancer. Clones were read by immunoSEQ multiplex PCR, and TCRdb kept only the in-frame ones, dropping some. The profile shows tens of thousands of clones, roughly 80% of them singletons. Time point in this sample: peripheral blood 6 weeks after treatment start. The sequenced sample was PBMCs, obtained around atezolizumab (anti-PD-L1) treatment. The source is an older man with urothelial cancer.

The rearrangement links TRBV7-3 to TRBJ2-2; D is undetermined. This CDR3 is built from 12 residues. Trimming removed 5 bases from V and 3 bases from J, with 4 bases in between. Per germline, CDR1 SGHTA and CDR2 FQGTGA. This CDR3 reads CASSPYTGELFF. CDR3 sequence (DNA): TGTGCCAGCAGCCCTTACACCGGGGAGCTGTTTTTT.

The chain employs TRBV5-6 and TRBJ2-3; a possible D gene is TRBD2 (6 bases). The CDR3 extends over 15 amino acids. CDR1 and CDR2 from the germline V gene are SGHDT and YYEEEE. Trimming left V 4 bases short and J 4 bases short, with 16 bases between. The CDR3 DNA is TGTGCCAGCAGCGTACTCGGGAGAGGGGCAGATACGCAGTATTTT. Residues: CASSVLGRGADTQYF.

This chain links TRBV19 with TRBJ2-5; 16 bases line up with TRBD2. Germline loops: CDR1 LNHDA, CDR2 SQIVND (reference sequence). This CDR3 is built from 18 residues. J lost 5 bases, V lost 5 bases, and 11 bases had no gene match. The CDR3 here is CASSPGTSGRALWETQYF. In nucleotides, the CDR3 is TGTGCCAGTAGTCCCGGGACTAGCGGGAGGGCCCTGTGGGAGACCCAGTACTTC.

The rearrangement uses TRBV28 and TRBJ1-5, with D maybe TRBD1 (6 bases). This CDR3 has 15 amino acids. Trimming pared 3 bases from V and 1 base from J, leaving 10 bases between. The germline CDR1 and CDR2 sequences are MDHEN and SYDVKM. The CDR3 region is CASSFGQQSNQPQHF. CDR3 nucleotide sequence: TGTGCCAGCAGTTTCGGACAGCAGAGCAATCAGCCCCAGCATTTT.

This CDR3 reads CASSPPGAGANVLTF. CDR3 bases: TGTGCCAGCTCACCACCAGGGGCTGGGGCCAACGTCCTGACTTTC. V and J are TRBV18 and TRBJ2-6; D perhaps matches TRBD1 (5 bases). The CDR3 loop spans 15 amino acids. V was clipped by 0 bases and J by 2 bases, with 5 bases between them. Germline-derived CDR1 and CDR2 are KGHSH and LQKENI. Drawing the rest from reference TRBV18 and TRBJ2-6, the complete variable domain is NAGVMQNPRHLVRRRGQEARLRCSPMKGHSHVYWYRQLPEEGLKFMVYLQKENIIDESGMPKERFSAEFPKEGPSILRIQQVVRGDSAAYFCASSPPGAGANVLTFGAGSRLTVL.

The chain carries TRBV7-7 and TRBJ2-1; D perhaps matches TRBD2 (6 bases). The CDR3 loop spans 13 amino acids. The V end lost 1 base, the J end lost 12 bases, and 13 bases lay between the germline ends. The germline V gene has CDR1 SSHAT and CDR2 FNYEAQ (reference sequence). The CDR3 spells CASSLDATSWQFF. The CDR3 nucleotides read TGTGCCAGCAGCTTAGATGCGACTAGTTGGCAGTTCTTC.

The genes are TRBV9 and TRBJ1-2, with D tentatively TRBD1 (6 bases). This CDR3 is built from 14 residues. CDR1 is SGDLS, CDR2 YYNGEE, per germline. V was trimmed by 5 bases and J by 2 bases, leaving 13 bases between them. CDR3 DNA sequence: TGTGCCAGCAGAGAAATACAGGGAAACTATGGCTACACCTTC. Residues: CASREIQGNYGYTF.

The V call is TRBV21-1, the J call TRBJ2-1; the tabulated D call, TRBD2, remains unverified against the DNA. TRBV21-1 is marked as a pseudogene. This CDR3 comprises 16 residues. In DNA, the CDR3 is TGTGCCAGCATCCATAACGGGCGGGGGGACAACAATGAGCAGTTCTTC. This translates into CASIHNGRGDNNEQFF.

The rearrangement joins TRBV19 to TRBJ2-3, with TRBD2 matching over 9 bases. CDR3 length: 16 residues. In germline, CDR1 is LNHDA, CDR2 SQIVND (reference sequence). The trim removed 3 bases at V and 3 bases at J, leaving 7 bases unmatched. The chain's CDR3 is CASSINFAGGTDTQYF. The CDR3 bases are TGTGCCAGTAGTATCAATTTCGCGGGAGGGACAGATACGCAGTATTTT.

The CDR3 here is CASSFLQDNEQFF. The CDR3, as DNA: TGCGCCAGCAGCTTTCTACAGGACAATGAGCAGTTCTTC. The rearrangement uses TRBV5-1 and TRBJ2-1; TRBD1 is a possible D gene (5 bases). Germline assignment: CDR1 SGHRS and CDR2 YFSETQ. The CDR3 runs to 13 residues. V gave up 2 bases and J gave up 5 bases, with 8 bases separating them. Together with reference TRBV5-1 and TRBJ2-1, the CDR3 gives the full variable domain: KAGVTQTPRYLIKTRGQQVTLSCSPISGHRSVSWYQQTPGQGLQFLFEYFSETQRNKGNFPGRFSGRQFSNSRSEMNVSTLELGDSALYLCASSFLQDNEQFFGPGTRLTVL.

The chain carries TRBV30 and TRBJ2-7; 9 bases align to TRBD1. The germline V gene has CDR1 GTSNPN and CDR2 SVGIG (reference sequence). The CDR3 is 14 residues long. V shed 2 bases and J 6 bases; nucleotides not matched to a gene: 8. CDR3 in amino acids: CAWSPGTGRAEQYF. The CDR3 DNA sequence: TGTGCCTGGAGTCCCGGGACAGGGAGGGCCGAGCAGTACTTC.

The chain uses TRBV7-2 and TRBJ2-7, with a possible D match to TRBD2 (5 bases). Deletions cut 2 bases from V and 3 bases from J, with 17 bases between. Germline CDR1 is SGHTA and CDR2 is FQGNSA. The CDR3 length is 16 residues. CDR3 loop: CASSLIEQAEDYEQYF. The CDR3 DNA follows: TGTGCCAGCAGCTTAATAGAACAAGCGGAGGACTACGAGCAGTACTTC.

In its sample, this clone was seen a few times. This chain connects TRBV11-3 to TRBJ2-3; TRBD1 matches 8 bases. CDR3 length: 16 residues. CDR1 and CDR2 from the germline V gene are SGHNT and YENEEA. V shed 0 bases and J 4 bases; nucleotides not matched to a gene: 6. CDR3 amino acids: CASSLDGQGGADTQYF. The CDR3, as DNA: TGTGCCAGCAGCTTAGACGGACAGGGCGGGGCAGATACGCAGTATTTT.

The genes are TRBV5-8 and TRBJ1-2; tentatively, D is TRBD1 (6 bases). Germline V CDR1 and CDR2: SGHTS, YDEGEE. Trimming took off 0 bases at V and 4 bases at J, with 13 bases between the two ends. The CDR3 length is 15 residues. CDR3 sequence reads: CASSLEWGLSYGYTF. DNA for the CDR3: TGTGCCAGCAGCTTGGAGTGGGGGCTCAGCTATGGCTACACCTTC.

J is TRBJ2-7 and V is TRBV11-3, with D tentatively TRBD2 (7 bases). Per the germline V gene, CDR1 is SGHNT and CDR2 is YENEEA. The CDR3 is 15 residues long. Trimming removed 5 bases from V and 2 bases from J, with 16 bases in between. The CDR3 DNA reads as TGTGCCAGCAGCCCGGGGGGCCAGGGCCCCTACGAGCAGTACTTC. This codes for CASSPGGQGPYEQYF. Full variable domain (outside the CDR3, taken from reference TRBV11-3 and TRBJ2-7): EAGVVQSPRYKIIEKKQPVAFWCNPISGHNTLYWYLQNLGQGPELLIRYENEEAVDDSQLPKDRFSAERLKGVDSTLKIQPAELGDSAVYLCASSPGGQGPYEQYFGPGTRLTVT.

This clone was counted once. The J gene is TRBJ1-2, the V gene TRBV7-9; tentatively, D is TRBD1 (5 bases). The V end was cut by 1 base, the J end by 6 bases, with 9 bases between. There are 13 residues in the CDR3. The germline CDR1 and CDR2 sequences are SEHNR and FQNEAQ (reference sequence). The CDR3 bases are TGTGCCAGCAGCTTAGACCTAGGGGATGGCTACACCTTC. This translates into CASSLDLGDGYTF.

The CDR3 protein is CASSLFAGRSDTQYF. The CDR3 DNA is TGTGCCAGCAGCTTATTCGCCGGGAGGTCAGATACGCAGTATTTT. The V call is TRBV11-2, the J call TRBJ2-3; 7 bases are a match to TRBD2. The CDR3 loop spans 15 amino acids. Per the germline V gene, CDR1 is SGHAT and CDR2 is FQNNGV. V gave up 2 bases and J gave up 4 bases; unmatched junction bases: 6.

The rearrangement uses TRBV30 and TRBJ1-5, with D possibly being TRBD1 (6 bases). The CDR3 spans 14 residues. CDR1 and CDR2 from the germline V gene are GTSNPN and SVGIG (reference sequence). V was trimmed by 5 bases and J by 6 bases, leaving 17 bases between them. The CDR3 loop reads CAWGFLQGTQPQHF. The CDR3 DNA sequence: TGTGCCTGGGGTTTCTTACAGGGTACTCAGCCCCAGCATTTT. Filled out from reference TRBV30 and TRBJ1-5, the complete variable domain reads SQTIHQWPATLVQPVGSPLSLECTVEGTSNPNLYWYRQAAGRGLQLLFYSVGIGQISSEVPQNLSASRPQDRQFILSSKKLLLSDSGFYLCAWGFLQGTQPQHFGDGTRLSIL.

This chain uses TRBV19 with TRBJ1-1; D may be TRBD1 (5 bases). Germline CDR1 is LNHDA and CDR2 is SQIVND (reference sequence). Between the trimmed V and J ends, which lost 5 bases and 0 bases, there was a span of 19 bases. There are 17 residues in the CDR3. CDR3 sequence (DNA): TGTGCCAGTAGTCTAGCCCTCGATGGAGGGGTGAACACTGAAGCTTTCTTT. Translating it yields CASSLALDGGVNTEAFF.

The V call is TRBV4-3, the J call TRBJ1-1; D not certain. V was clipped by 0 bases and J by 3 bases, with 14 bases between them. In germline, CDR1 is LGHNA, CDR2 YSLEER. This CDR3 has 16 residues. The chain's CDR3 is CASSQDLKREYTEAFF. In DNA, the CDR3 is TGCGCCAGCAGCCAAGATCTTAAGAGGGAGTACACTGAAGCTTTCTTT.

The sample holds a few counts of this clone. The chain has TRBV5-6 and TRBJ1-2; tentatively, D is TRBD1 (6 bases). The CDR3 sequence is 14 residues long. V was clipped by 1 base and J by 8 bases, with 15 bases between them. Germline loops: CDR1 SGHDT, CDR2 YYEEEE. The CDR3 here is CASSLRQAPTGYTF. The CDR3 DNA is TGTGCCAGCAGCTTGAGACAGGCGCCTACGGGCTACACCTTC.

The chain uses TRBV5-1 and TRBJ1-2; 8 positions match TRBD1. The germline V gene has CDR1 SGHRS and CDR2 YFSETQ. The CDR3 loop spans 16 amino acids. V lost 3 bases, J lost 3 bases, and 10 bases stayed unmatched. CDR3 loop: CASSSMSTGVDYGYTF. The DNA for the CDR3 is TGCGCCAGCAGCTCCATGTCGACAGGGGTTGACTATGGCTACACCTTC.

The V call is TRBV7-6, the J call TRBJ2-3; D is ambiguous. Germline V gene data show CDR1 as SGHVS and CDR2 as FNYEAQ. The CDR3 consists of 15 residues. Trimming shortened V by 1 base and J by 2 bases, and 10 bases separated the two germline ends. The CDR3 nucleotides read TGTGCCAGCAGCTTAGAGGCTAGAACCACAGATACGCAGTATTTT. Translation: CASSLEARTTDTQYF.

For the CDR3, the DNA is TGTGCCAGCAGCGAGGGGGGGAGATATGGCTACACCTTC. It codes for CASSEGGRYGYTF. V usage is TRBV9 and J usage is TRBJ1-2; D is perhaps TRBD1 (6 bases). The CDR3 has 13 amino acids. The germline V and J ends were trimmed by 3 bases and 5 bases, with 11 bases remaining between them. Germline V gene lookup returns CDR1 SGDLS and CDR2 YYNGEE.

The gene calls are TRBV7-2 and TRBJ1-2; tentatively, D is TRBD1 (6 bases). V was clipped by 5 bases and J by 8 bases, with 24 bases between them. CDR1 and CDR2 from the germline V gene are SGHTA and FQGNSA. The CDR3 has 16 residues. In DNA form, the CDR3 reads TGTGCCAGCAGCACCGACTCAGGGGCGAGTCTTCGAGGCTACACCTTC. It yields the protein CASSTDSGASLRGYTF.

Only one count was recorded for this clone. V is TRBV6-1 and J is TRBJ2-7; D perhaps matches TRBD2 (6 bases). V was cut by 6 bases and J by 0 bases, with 15 bases left in between. This CDR3 has 15 amino acids. Germline V CDR1 and CDR2: MNHNS, SASEGT. The CDR3, as DNA: TGTGCCAGCAGGGAGGGCCCGTTGAGCTCCTACGAGCAGTACTTC. Translated, it gives CASREGPLSSYEQYF.

This chain connects TRBV7-9 to TRBJ1-2, with TRBD1 as a possible D gene (5 bases). CDR3 size: 14 residues. Germline lookup yields CDR1 SEHNR and CDR2 FQNEAQ (reference sequence). Trimming took off 5 bases at V and 2 bases at J, with 12 bases between the two ends. The CDR3 DNA reads as TGTGCCAGCAGCCCCCCGGGGGAGAACTATGGCTACACCTTC. Its protein product is CASSPPGENYGYTF.

The J gene is TRBJ2-5, the V gene TRBV5-1, with 12 bases aligning to TRBD1. The CDR3 runs to 16 residues. Per the germline V gene, CDR1 is SGHRS and CDR2 is YFSETQ. V shed 0 bases and J 5 bases; nucleotides not matched to a gene: 5. The CDR3 DNA reads TGCGCCAGCAGCTTGGAGGGACAGGGGGCTTGGGAGACCCAGTACTTC. The encoded protein is CASSLEGQGAWETQYF.

The chain links TRBV4-3 to TRBJ2-4, with D perhaps matching TRBD2 (5 bases). The CDR3 is 16 amino acids. CDR1 is LGHNA and CDR2 is YSLEER in the germline V gene. The germline V and J ends were trimmed by 1 base and 8 bases, with 18 bases remaining between them. The CDR3 sequence: CASSQARAPSLDIQYF. For the CDR3, the DNA is TGCGCCAGCAGCCAAGCCAGAGCCCCTAGCTTGGACATTCAGTACTTC.

The chain is built from TRBV30 and TRBJ2-2; TRBD1 is a possible D gene (5 bases). Per the germline V gene, CDR1 is GTSNPN and CDR2 is SVGIG (reference sequence). This CDR3 is 14 amino acids long. Trimming cost V 4 bases and J 6 bases, with 15 bases left between them. CDR3 residues: CAWKGQGPAGELFF. The CDR3 DNA is TGTGCCTGGAAGGGGCAGGGTCCCGCCGGGGAGCTGTTTTTT.